What follows is one T cell receptor beta chain and its context. The clone's antigen remains unknown. There are no base qualities to consult, and no much larger clone falls within one base. Additional DNA sequences in this sample encode the identical CDR3. The CDR3 goes from the cysteine to the phenylalanine over 14 residues. Only CDR3 DNA remains: 42 bases, in frame from the first base. The germline V gene (reference sequence) provides CDR1 WNHNN and CDR2 SYGVQD. Relative to germline, V is missing 10 bases and J is missing 3 bases, with 11 bases of the junction outside any gene match. These data belong to a study of T cell responses to AZD1222 COVID-19 vaccine (dated by TCRdb to the early 2020s). As for the study more broadly: AZD1222 recipients given second doses at about 4 weeks or at about 12 weeks were pooled, since spike-specific TCR depth and breadth were not found to differ between the two schedules. A total of under 250 trial participants underwent TCR sequencing, of whom roughly 210 had received two doses of AZD1222 and about 25 had received two doses of the MenACWY control vaccine. Enrollment into the trials was organized by age into subgroups of 18-55, 56-69 and 70-plus years, and those subgroups contained about 160, 30 and 59 TCR-sequenced participants, respectively. General findings and caveats noted by the study authors: The 56-69-year group was small, and its depth increase did not reach significance, likely because of low power. A significant rise in spike-specific TCR breadth and depth was observed after two AZD1222 doses relative to day 0 and relative to MenACWY recipients. Participants were mostly white British, with more females than males. The authors suggested clonal diversity may have been underestimated. Because no day 14 peak-response samples were available, repertoires were characterized only after the peak T cell response. Conclusions about previously exposed vaccinees are limited because only six or seven AZD1222 recipients were SARS-CoV-2 seropositive at baseline. Nearly half of unique spike-specific TCRs reportedly recognized epitopes outside regions mutated in the B.1.351 and B.1.1.7 variants. The whole spike protein was spanned by vaccine-associated CD4 TCRs, and dominant responses were seen in regions 160-218 and 743-854.

The CDR3 regions of human TCRbeta chains were analyzed by immunosequencing. For the original study's pipeline: TCRs in the repertoires were compared against a reference library of SARS-CoV-2-specific TCRs that had been generated with the MIRA antigen-specificity platform. Breadth was defined as the fraction of unique TCRs that were SARS-CoV-2-associated. Depth was defined as the fraction of total T cells that were SARS-CoV-2-associated. Using the MIRA data, each spike-specific TCR was assigned both to the spike region to which the TCR was reactive and to a CD4 or CD8 class. Log10-transformed breadth and depth values were compared by one-way ANOVA with Sidak's multiple comparisons tests. As stored in TCRdb, this immuneACCESS dataset retains in-frame rearrangements with V and J assigned. A fraction of the clones does not appear; measured against another copy, unresolved V genes explain less than half of the discrepancy, and the remainder lacks a known reason. From that table come the V and J calls and clone size; the DNA was used to work out D and trimming. The sample table contains 130,000 to 150,000 clones; only one count was recorded for approximately 94% of them. The ten largest account for roughly 2% of the sample.

The time point label for this specimen denotes: baseline before first vaccination. Samples from vaccinated people were obtained from the UK trials COV001 and COV002, which included a single-blind randomized controlled phase 2/3 trial of AZD1222 (ChAdOx1 nCoV-19) in healthy adults. Trial participant PBMC samples were collected at day 0 and day 28 after the second dose for TCRbeta chain sequencing. The rearrangement combines TRBV10-1 with TRBJ1-1; 7 central nucleotides agree with TRBD1. The sequencing used peripheral blood, collected on day 0 of AZD1222 vaccination. This sequence originates from an adult in good health. The nucleotide sequence reads as follows: TGCGCCAACAAACAGGGGAGGGGAGACACTGAAGCTTTCTTT. This codes for CANKQGRGDTEAFF.